The clone carrying this TCR beta chain has ten or more counts. The antigen remains unidentified. V was pared by 3 bases and J by 12 bases, with 10 bases of the junction left unmatched. CDR3 length equals 13 residues. Looked up from germline, CDR1 is DFQATT and CDR2 is SNEGSKA (reference sequence). Library construction for TCR beta used iRepertoire HTBI primers and Arm-PCR of CDR3 regions. TCRdb re-called the multiplex PCR reads through MiXCR, storing one row per CDR3 protein. This repertoire shows about 460,000 distinct CDR3 sequences, about 14% found once; its top ten account for roughly 15%. These data are taken from a study of regulatory T cells in long-lasting Graves disease. Described time point: newly diagnosed GD, antithyroid drugs for less than 3 months. Scientists built the TCR library using RNA that was extracted from PBMCs. Study conclusions and caveats: The analysis examined peripheral blood only and excluded thyroid tissue. Persistent cases favored TRBV28, TRBJ1-2 and TRBJ2-5.

These data are also associated with another study on T cells in Graves' hyperthyroidism and ophthalmopathy. That work states: On the basis of clinical symptoms, serum thyroxine and TRAb, thyroid ultrasound and orbital computed tomography, diagnoses were made. Median prediction lead before ophthalmopathy onset was 5 to 7.5 months with the model.

This chain joins TRBV20-1 and TRBJ2-1, with TRBD2 matching 8 bases. The clonotype comes from a woman in her forties or fifties with Graves disease. The sample was peripheral blood mononuclear cells (PBMCs), taken at new diagnosis, from a patient treated with antithyroid drugs. The CDR3 spells CSASVIREGLQFF. The CDR3 coding sequence is TGCAGTGCTAGTGTAATCCGGGAGGGCTTGCAGTTCTTC.